The rows below give T cell receptor beta chains drawn from one sample of a study of shared clonotypes between healthy human individuals. Profiled with immunoSEQ multiplex PCR; TCRdb holds only in-frame clones, not every one. Of about 2.4 million clones in the sample, approximately 93% were seen once. Sequenced sample: naive CD4+ T cells from PBMCs. The receptors shown here come from a young man in good health. Some clones in this sample may be carry-over from other donors' samples. The CDR3 runs from the conserved cysteine through the conserved F or W. The D gene is left open where the match is weak. Clone sizes are given selectively: once, few, many, or a class where the clone is expanded.

TRBD1	TRBV28	TRBJ2-7	-	TGTGCCAGCACCGCCCGGGACAGGGTCCCCGAGCAGTACTTC	CASTARDRVPEQYF
TRBD1	TRBV5-1	TRBJ1-4	-	TGCGCCAGCAGGTTAGGCATTTTCCAGGACAGGAGTGCAACTAATGAAAAACTGTTTTTT	CASRLGIFQDRSATNEKLFF
TRBD1	TRBV7-3	TRBJ1-5	-	TGTGCCAGCAGCTCAGGGGGGGCGGTTCAGCCCCAGCATTTT	CASSSGGAVQPQHF
TRBD2	TRBV11-3	TRBJ2-1	once	TGTGCCAGCAGCTCCGGACTAGCGAATAACTACAATGAGCAGTTCTTC	CASSSGLANNYNEQFF
TRBD1	TRBV5-4	TRBJ2-5	-	TGTGCCAGCAGCCCACAGGGGGCAGGAAGGGAGACCCAGTACTTC	CASSPQGAGRETQYF
-	TRBV15	TRBJ2-5	-	TGTGCCACCAGCACAACGCAGGGGGGAGAGACCCAGTACTTC	CATSTTQGGETQYF
-	TRBV7-2	TRBJ1-2	-	TGTGCCAGCAGCCGCATGGGGGCAGGTGGGGGAGTAGGCTACACCTTC	CASSRMGAGGGVGYTF
-	TRBV18	TRBJ1-1	-	TGTGCCAGCTCACCACAGGGGTTCACTGAAGCTTTCTTT	CASSPQGFTEAFF
TRBD1	TRBV19	TRBJ1-2	few	TGTGCCAGTAGTACCGGCGGGACAGGGGTGAGGGCCACCTTC	CASSTGGTGVRATF
-	TRBV18	TRBJ1-4	-	TGTGCCAGCTCACCACCGACGGTATCAAATGAAAAACTGTTTTTT	CASSPPTVSNEKLFF
-	TRBV6-6	TRBJ2-7	-	TGTGCCAGCAGTTATGGGGGTAAGGGAGTTTCCTACGAGCAGTACTTC	CASSYGGKGVSYEQYF
TRBD2	TRBV2	TRBJ2-7	-	TGTGCCAGCAAAGCGGGGGCTGTCGAGCAGTACTTC	CASKAGAVEQYF
TRBD2	TRBV28	TRBJ2-5	-	TGTGCCAGCAGTCCCCTAGCGGGAGTCTCTCAGACCCAGTACTTC	CASSPLAGVSQTQYF
TRBD2	TRBV15	TRBJ2-7	-	TGTGCCACCAGCCCGACCCAAGCGGGAGGTCGGGAGCAGTACTTC	CATSPTQAGGREQYF
TRBD2	TRBV7-6	TRBJ2-1	-	TGTGCCAGCAGCTTAGATCCAGCGGGAGAGGGTGAGCAGTTCTTC	CASSLDPAGEGEQFF
-	TRBV5-1	TRBJ2-1	-	TGCGCCAGCAGCACAGCGGCTAGTCAATCGCGGCAGTTCTTC	CASSTAASQSRQFF
-	TRBV25-1	TRBJ1-2	-	TGTGCCAGCAGTGAAGCAGGGAGGGGGGACTATGGCTACACCTTC	CASSEAGRGDYGYTF
-	TRBV5-1	TRBJ1-4	-	TGCGCCAGCCGACCCCGAGGACGGTCAACTAATGAAAAACTGTTTTTT	CASRPRGRSTNEKLFF
TRBD2	TRBV27	TRBJ2-5	-	TGTGCCAGCAGTTTCTCCGGACTAGCGGGAGCACCCCAACAGGGGACCCAGTACTTC	CASSFSGLAGAPQQGTQYF
TRBD1	TRBV5-4	TRBJ2-2	-	TGTGCCAGCAGTTCTACCCGGACAGGGTTCACCGGGGAGCTGTTTTTT	CASSSTRTGFTGELFF
TRBD2	TRBV29-1	TRBJ2-1	-	TGCGAGGGGAGGGAGGACTCCTACAATGAGCAGTTCTTC	CEGREDSYNEQFF
-	TRBV7-3	TRBJ2-5	-	TGTGCCAGCAGCTTAATGGGGGGAGCCGAGGAGACCCAGTACTTC	CASSLMGGAEETQYF
-	TRBV7-9	TRBJ2-2	-	TGTGCCAGCAGCTTCACTGGAGGTTACACCGGGGAGCTGTTTTTT	CASSFTGGYTGELFF
-	TRBV5-1	TRBJ1-3	-	TGCGCCAGCAGCCCCTCCCGACAGGCTGGAAACACCATATATTTT	CASSPSRQAGNTIYF
-	TRBV6-5	TRBJ2-3	-	TGTGCCAGCAGTTACTCGCTGTTCACAGATACGCAGTATTTT	CASSYSLFTDTQYF
-	TRBV5-1	TRBJ1-5	few	TGCGCCAGCAGCTCTGATAGCAATCAGCCCCAGCATTTT	CASSSDSNQPQHF
TRBD1	TRBV30	TRBJ2-7	-	TGTGCCTGGAGAGGACCGGGACAGGGAGGCGAGCAGTACTTC	CAWRGPGQGGEQYF
-	TRBV18	TRBJ1-3	-	TGTGCCAGCTCCACGGCCCTGTTACAGCCTCTCTCTGGAAACACCATATATTTT	CASSTALLQPLSGNTIYF
TRBD1	TRBV7-9	TRBJ2-6	-	TGTGCCAGCAGCCCAAGGACAGGCCGTGAGGGGGCCAACGTCCTGACTTTC	CASSPRTGREGANVLTF
TRBD2	TRBV10-2	TRBJ2-7	-	TGCGCCAGCAGTGAATTGGGACTAGCGGGAGACGAGCAGTACTTC	CASSELGLAGDEQYF
-	TRBV5-1	TRBJ1-1	-	TGCGCCAGCAGCTTGGCCGTGCAGAACACTGAAGCTTTCTTT	CASSLAVQNTEAFF
-	TRBV6-5	TRBJ2-3	-	TGTGCCAGCAACACGGGGAGACTTAGCACAGATACGCAGTATTTT	CASNTGRLSTDTQYF
-	TRBV20-1	TRBJ2-7	once	TGCAGTGCCCCCGTCACCTACGAGCAGTACTTC	CSAPVTYEQYF
TRBD1	TRBV28	TRBJ1-4	once	TGTGCCAGCAGCTCCGACAGGGGTTATGAAAAACTGTTTTTT	CASSSDRGYEKLFF
-	TRBV7-2	TRBJ2-4	-	TGTGCCAGCAGCTTAGCAGGGATGGCCAAAAACATTCAGTACTTC	CASSLAGMAKNIQYF
-	TRBV6-1	TRBJ1-3	-	TGTGCCAGCAGTGAAGTGACAGAAAACACCATATATTTT	CASSEVTENTIYF
TRBD2	TRBV5-1	TRBJ2-3	-	TGCGCCAGCAGCTTGCGGGCTAGCGGGAGCACAGATACGCAGTATTTT	CASSLRASGSTDTQYF
TRBD1	TRBV18	TRBJ2-3	-	TGTGCCAGCTCCCCAACAGGGGGCAGTAGCACAGATACGCAGTATTTT	CASSPTGGSSTDTQYF
-	TRBV5-6	TRBJ2-1	-	TGTGCCAGCAGCTTGTTAGGGGCCTCCTACAATGAGCAGTTCTTC	CASSLLGASYNEQFF
-	TRBV18	TRBJ1-3	-	TGTGCCAGCTCACCCCCGGGCCTAGCTACGGGAAACACCATATATTTT	CASSPPGLATGNTIYF
TRBD1	TRBV5-4	TRBJ2-6	-	TGTGCCAGCAGCTCAGGGGGCCCTTACTCTGGGGCCAACGTCCTGACTTTC	CASSSGGPYSGANVLTF
-	TRBV5-1	TRBJ2-2	-	TGCGCCAGCAGCCTCAGACCAAGGGGGTGGGACACCGGGGAGCTGTTTTTT	CASSLRPRGWDTGELFF